A single sample gave rise to the 30 T cell receptor beta chains below, sequenced in a study of blood T cell repertoires in COVID-19. The repertoire was sequenced with immunoSEQ multiplex PCR; TCRdb's copy has only in-frame clones and lacks some. The table records roughly 360,000 clones, roughly 90% of them present only once. The sequenced sample consisted of PBMCs or T cells enriched from blood (not recorded which). These receptors all come from a woman in her 30s with acute COVID-19.

This clone was seen a few times. The rearrangement uses TRBV3-1 (or the pseudogene TRBV3-2) and TRBJ1-4; 9 bases match TRBD1. Germline V gives CDR1 LGHDT, CDR2 YNNKEL (reference sequence). Germline trimming cut 3 bases from V and 11 bases from J; bases unmatched to any gene: 13. The CDR3 spans 16 residues. Written as DNA, the CDR3 is TGTGCCAGCAGCCATCAAGGGACAGGGAGGGGGTATAAACTGTTTTTT. Protein: CASSHQGTGRGYKLFF.

The V gene is TRBV4-2, the J gene TRBJ2-2, with TRBD2 matching over 8 bases. V was clipped by 4 bases and J by 0 bases; unmatched bases: 7. The CDR3 loop spans 17 amino acids. Per the germline V gene, CDR1 is LGHNA and CDR2 is YNFKEQ. For the CDR3, the DNA is TGTGCCAGCAGCCCTACCCCGGGACTAGCGAACACCGGGGAGCTGTTTTTT. Encoded protein: CASSPTPGLANTGELFF.

The chain couples TRBV19 to TRBJ2-6, with 8 bases that match TRBD1. V gave up 5 bases and J gave up 3 bases; unmatched junction bases: 9. Germline CDR1 reads LNHDA; CDR2 reads SQIVND (reference sequence). The CDR3 is 17 amino acids. For the CDR3, the DNA is TGTGCCAGTAGTCCAAACACAGGGGGATATGGGGCCAACGTCCTGACTTTC. This sequence encodes CASSPNTGGYGANVLTF.

The V call is TRBV6-1, the J call TRBJ1-2, with 7 bases matching TRBD1. V lost 6 bases and J lost 4; bases outside the gene matches: 5. Germline loops: CDR1 MNHNS, CDR2 SASEGT. CDR3 length equals 13 residues. CDR3 bases: TGTGCCAGCAGACAGACAGGGCTCTATGGCTACACCTTC. It encodes CASRQTGLYGYTF.

This rearrangement joins TRBV5-1 to TRBJ2-2, with a tentative D call TRBD1 (6 bases). Germline V gives CDR1 SGHRS, CDR2 YFSETQ. Trimming pared 0 bases from V and 5 bases from J, leaving 14 bases between. CDR3 length equals 16 residues. The CDR3 region is CASSLETTRGTGELFF. As DNA, the CDR3 is TGCGCCAGCAGCTTGGAAACAACGAGGGGGACCGGGGAGCTGTTTTTT.

The chain has TRBV4-1 and TRBJ2-7; tentatively, D is TRBD1 (6 bases). V gave up 4 bases and J gave up 7 bases, with 20 bases separating them. Germline lookup yields CDR1 MGHRA and CDR2 YSYEKL. The CDR3 contains 15 residues. The CDR3 reads CASSRGHLSLGEQYF. CDR3 DNA: TGCGCCAGCAGCCGGGGACACCTTTCCTTGGGGGAGCAGTACTTC.

The table lists this clone with a count of one. The chain uses TRBV6-5 and TRBJ1-1; unclear D gene. V lost 2 bases to trimming and J lost 2 bases, with 12 bases between them. There are 15 residues in the CDR3. Germline loops: CDR1 MNHEY, CDR2 SVGAGI. In DNA form, the CDR3 reads TGTGCCAGCAGTTACATAGGGCCGGGAAACACTGAAGCTTTCTTT. Protein: CASSYIGPGNTEAFF.

The chain couples TRBV20-1 to TRBJ2-6; D possibly corresponds to TRBD1 (6 bases). In germline, CDR1 is DFQATT, CDR2 SNEGSKA (reference sequence). With 3 bases removed from V and 4 bases from J, the gap between germline ends came to 13 bases. This CDR3 has 15 residues. The DNA of the CDR3 is TGCAGTGCTAGTGCAGGGGCAGCGGGGGCCAACGTCCTGACTTTC. Translation gives CSASAGAAGANVLTF.

The chain has TRBV5-1 and TRBJ1-5, with 7 nucleotides matching TRBD1. V gave up 1 base and J gave up 7 bases; unmatched junction bases: 8. CDR3 size: 15 residues. The V gene's germline CDR1 is SGHRS and CDR2 YFSETQ. In nucleotides, the CDR3 is TGCGCCAGCAGCTTGTCCCCAGGGGGACGGCAGCCCCAGCATTTT. Its protein product is CASSLSPGGRQPQHF.

This chain links TRBV19 with TRBJ1-5; tentative D call: TRBD1 (6 bases). The germline CDR1 and CDR2 sequences are LNHDA and SQIVND (reference sequence). The CDR3 has 15 amino acids. V was shortened by 4 bases and J by 4 bases, with 14 bases between the two germline ends. This chain's CDR3 is CASSTRGATNQPQHF. CDR3 nucleotide sequence: TGTGCCAGTAGTACGCGGGGGGCCACGAATCAGCCCCAGCATTTT.

The CDR3 DNA follows: TGTGCCAGCAGTAGCTACAGGGGGGTCGCTGAAGCTTTCTTT. It encodes CASSSYRGVAEAFF. The chain combines TRBV27 with TRBJ1-1; TRBD1 aligns across 8 bases. V lost 5 bases to trimming and J lost 6 bases; unmatched junction nucleotides: 8. This CDR3 has 14 amino acids. The germline V gene encodes CDR1 MNHEY and CDR2 SMNVEV (reference sequence).

This clone was seen a single time. J is TRBJ2-1 and V is TRBV10-2; 9 positions agree with TRBD1. V lost 8 bases and J lost 7; bases outside the gene matches: 6. The CDR3 runs to 13 residues. Germline V CDR1 and CDR2: WSHSY, SAAADI. CDR3: CASWRDRANEQFF. As DNA, the CDR3 is TGCGCCAGCTGGCGGGACAGGGCAAATGAGCAGTTCTTC.

The gene calls are TRBV5-1 and TRBJ2-2; 10 bases match TRBD1. CDR1 is SGHRS, CDR2 YFSETQ, per germline. The CDR3 spans 18 residues. J was trimmed by 2 bases and V by 3 bases; bases with no gene match: 10. CDR3 coding DNA: TGCGCCAGCAGCTATAAGTCCGGGACAGGGGATAACACCGGGGAGCTGTTTTTT. Its translation is CASSYKSGTGDNTGELFF.

The chain joins TRBV7-9 to TRBJ2-1; TRBD1 matches at 10 bases. From germline, CDR1 is SEHNR and CDR2 FQNEAQ (reference sequence). The CDR3 consists of 15 residues. With V trimmed by 3 bases and J by 9 bases, 8 bases remained unmatched. The CDR3 nucleotides are TGTGCCAGCAGCTTCTCGACAGGGGGCTGGAGTGAGCAGTTCTTC. It codes for CASSFSTGGWSEQFF. The variable domain in full, with the rest retrieved from reference TRBV7-9 and TRBJ2-1, is DTGVSQNPRHKITKRGQNVTFRCDPISEHNRLYWYRQTLGQGPEFLTYFQNEAQLEKSRLLSDRFSAERPKGSFSTLEIQRTEQGDSAMYLCASSFSTGGWSEQFFGPGTRLTVL.

This clone appeared once. This rearrangement joins TRBV18 to TRBJ2-7; 9 bases are shared with TRBD1. The length of the CDR3 is 16 residues. Germline V gives CDR1 KGHSH, CDR2 LQKENI. With 3 bases clipped from V and 5 bases from J, the junction kept 11 bases outside the gene matches. Here the CDR3 reads CASSPMADRGIHEQYF. CDR3 coding DNA: TGTGCCAGCTCACCTATGGCGGACAGGGGTATCCACGAGCAGTACTTC. The variable domain in full, with the rest retrieved from reference TRBV18 and TRBJ2-7, is NAGVMQNPRHLVRRRGQEARLRCSPMKGHSHVYWYRQLPEEGLKFMVYLQKENIIDESGMPKERFSAEFPKEGPSILRIQQVVRGDSAAYFCASSPMADRGIHEQYFGPGTRLTVT.

The V gene is TRBV6-1, the J gene TRBJ2-7; 7 positions match TRBD2. Per germline, CDR1 MNHNS and CDR2 SASEGT. V gave up 1 base and J gave up 0 bases; unmatched junction bases: 3. CDR3 length: 15 amino acids. In DNA, the CDR3 is TGTGCCAGCAGTGAAGTGGGGGGGTCCTCCTACGAGCAGTACTTC. Protein: CASSEVGGSSYEQYF.

The rearrangement joins TRBV25-1 to TRBJ2-7, with D tentatively TRBD1 (5 bases). CDR3 size: 11 residues. Germline V gene sequence: CDR1 MGHDK, CDR2 SYGVNS. V gave up 7 bases and J gave up 3 bases, with 7 bases separating them. CDR3 sequence: CASTDSYEQYF. As DNA, the CDR3 is TGTGCCAGCACAGACAGCTACGAGCAGTACTTC.

Only a few counts were recorded for this clone. The V call is TRBV7-2, the J call TRBJ1-3, with D perhaps matching TRBD1 (6 bases). The CDR3 sequence is 17 residues long. V was shortened by 0 bases and J by 0 bases, with 12 bases between the two germline ends. Germline V gene data show CDR1 as SGHTA and CDR2 as FQGNSA. CDR3 loop: CASSLAGGASSGNTIYF. In DNA, the CDR3 is TGTGCCAGCAGCTTAGCGGGGGGGGCTAGCTCTGGAAACACCATATATTTT.

The chain uses TRBV29-1 and TRBJ2-7; D is uncertain. Per the germline V gene, CDR1 is SQVTM and CDR2 is ANQGSEA. V shed 2 bases and J shed 4 bases, with 9 bases lying between them. The CDR3 has 12 residues. Written as DNA, the CDR3 is TGCAGCGTTGAACTGAGCAGGTACGAGCAGTACTTC. It is translated as CSVELSRYEQYF.

The chain uses TRBV12-3 or TRBV12-4 and TRBJ1-5; D not resolved. Trimming shortened V by 6 bases and J by 8 bases, and 11 bases separated the two germline ends. The CDR3 runs to 12 residues. The CDR3: CASSRPDKPQHF. In DNA form, the CDR3 reads TGTGCCAGCAGCCGACCCGACAAGCCCCAGCATTTT.

A single count supports this clone. The CDR3 protein is CASRQGAHSGELFF. The CDR3 DNA is TGTGCCAGTCGACAGGGGGCCCACTCCGGGGAGCTGTTTTTT. The V gene is TRBV19, the J gene TRBJ2-2; TRBD1 agrees at 10 bases. The CDR3 runs 14 residues. Germline V CDR1 and CDR2: LNHDA, SQIVND (reference sequence). The J segment lost 6 bases and the V segment lost 8 bases, leaving 6 bases of the junction unmatched.

The chain is built from TRBV5-1 and TRBJ2-7, with TRBD1 identical over 9 bases. The length of the CDR3 is 16 residues. The junction had 11 bases not matched to a gene; V was cut back by 0 bases and J by 7 bases. In germline, CDR1 is SGHRS, CDR2 YFSETQ. The DNA of the CDR3 is TGCGCCAGCAGCTTGGAGGGGACAGGGTACTCTAGGGAGCAGTACTTC. This translates into CASSLEGTGYSREQYF. The entire variable domain, with the rest obtained from reference TRBV5-1 and TRBJ2-7, is as follows: KAGVTQTPRYLIKTRGQQVTLSCSPISGHRSVSWYQQTPGQGLQFLFEYFSETQRNKGNFPGRFSGRQFSNSRSEMNVSTLELGDSALYLCASSLEGTGYSREQYFGPGTRLTVT.

This clone showed up just once. V usage is TRBV7-8 and J usage is TRBJ1-6; perhaps TRBD1 as D (6 bases). The CDR3 length is 14 residues. From germline, CDR1 is SGHVS and CDR2 FQNEAQ. Trimming shortened V by 5 bases and J by 9 bases, and 14 bases separated the two germline ends. CDR3 protein: CASSRSQGISPLHF. DNA of the CDR3: TGTGCCAGCAGCCGGTCGCAGGGGATTTCACCCCTCCACTTT. Looking up the rest from reference TRBV7-8 and TRBJ1-6 gives the full variable domain: GAGVSQSPRYKVAKRGQDVALRCDPISGHVSLFWYQQALGQGPEFLTYFQNEAQLDKSGLPSDRFFAERPEGSVSTLKIQRTQQEDSAVYLCASSRSQGISPLHFGNGTRLTVT.

The chain joins TRBV18 to TRBJ1-2, with 8 bases fitting TRBD1. The V and J ends lost 3 bases and 8 bases, in that order; junction bases with no gene match: 5. This CDR3 is 13 amino acids long. The V gene's germline CDR1 is KGHSH and CDR2 LQKENI. CDR3 region: CASSPGQGIGYTF. Here the CDR3 DNA reads TGTGCCAGCTCACCTGGACAGGGAATAGGCTACACCTTC.

This chain links TRBV3-1 (or the pseudogene TRBV3-2) with TRBJ1-5, with D perhaps matching TRBD1 (6 bases). Germline CDR1 and CDR2: LGHDT and YNNKEL (reference sequence). V lost 3 bases to trimming and J lost 2 bases, with 14 bases between them. This CDR3 is 16 amino acids long. The CDR3 reads CASSQTGSWGNQPQHF. The CDR3 DNA reads as TGTGCCAGCAGCCAGACAGGTTCGTGGGGCAATCAGCCCCAGCATTTT.

This sequence joins TRBV2 and TRBJ1-1; TRBD1 matches at 8 bases. Germline assignment: CDR1 SNHLY and CDR2 FYNNEI. Unmatched junction bases numbered 9, after V lost 8 bases and J lost 4 bases. The CDR3 loop spans 14 amino acids. In DNA, the CDR3 is TGTGCCAGCCTCCATAGGACAGGGATCACTGAAGCTTTCTTT. Amino acids: CASLHRTGITEAFF.

This clone was seen only once. V is TRBV5-3 and J is TRBJ2-3; the D gene is possibly TRBD1 (6 bases). TRBV5-3 counts as an open reading frame of uncertain function. The CDR3 totals 15 residues. The V end lost 1 base, the J end lost 6 bases, and 15 bases lay between the germline ends. CDR3 sequence (DNA): TGTGCCAGAAGCTTGATACAGGGCGGTTTGGATACGCAGTATTTT. Translated, it gives CARSLIQGGLDTQYF.

V and J are TRBV19 and TRBJ2-3; perhaps TRBD2 as D (6 bases). The CDR3 is made up of 16 amino acids. Germline CDR1 reads LNHDA; CDR2 reads SQIVND (reference sequence). Trimming took 1 base from V and 1 from J, leaving 12 bases between them. Here the CDR3 DNA reads TGTGCCAGTAGTATAGTGAGGGCTAGCGGCACAGATACGCAGTATTTT. Translated: CASSIVRASGTDTQYF.

This chain joins TRBV28 and TRBJ2-7; D gene ambiguous. V was trimmed by 3 bases and J by 0 bases, leaving 12 bases between them. Germline V gene data show CDR1 as MDHEN and CDR2 as SYDVKM. There are 15 residues in the CDR3. The CDR3 DNA follows: TGTGCCAGCAGTTTCGGCAGGTCCAGCTCCTACGAGCAGTACTTC. This sequence encodes CASSFGRSSSYEQYF. The complete variable domain, with remaining parts taken from reference TRBV28 and TRBJ2-7, reads DVKVTQSSRYLVKRTGEKVFLECVQDMDHENMFWYRQDPGLGLRLIYFSYDVKMKEKGDIPEGYSVSREKKERFSLILESASTNQTSMYLCASSFGRSSSYEQYFGPGTRLTVT.

This rearrangement joins TRBV3-1 (or the pseudogene TRBV3-2) to TRBJ1-1; TRBD1 aligns across 10 bases. The CDR3 loop spans 12 amino acids. J lost 7 bases, V lost 10 bases, and 6 bases had no gene match. Looked up from germline, CDR1 is LGHDT and CDR2 is YNNKEL (reference sequence). The CDR3 nucleotides are TGTGCCACCAGGACAGGGGGTGGTGAAGCTTTCTTT. Protein sequence: CATRTGGGEAFF.